The rows below give T cell receptor beta chains drawn from one sample of a study of T cell changes during pregnancy in multiple sclerosis. Some clones are missing from TCRdb's copy, which holds only in-frame ones; the method was immunoSEQ multiplex PCR. Among tens of thousands of clones listed, approximately 92% were seen once. Specimen: CD4+ T cells from peripheral blood mononuclear cells, collected in the third trimester of pregnancy. Receptors were obtained from a female donor with multiple sclerosis, enrolled in a pregnancy study. Each CDR3 is given with its conserved first and last residue. D genes are given only for firm matches. Clone size is given for some rows only: seen once, a few or many times, or a class if the clone is expanded.

CASSQAPGDVEETQYF | TGCGCCAGCAGCCAAGCCCCAGGGGACGTGGAAGAGACCCAGTACTTC | TRBV4-1 | . | TRBJ2-5 | .
CASAPTGGGETQYF | TGCGCCAGCGCCCCTACAGGGGGAGGAGAGACCCAGTACTTC | TRBV5-1 | once | TRBJ2-5 | TRBD1
CASSIDRGMNYGYTF | TGTGCCAGTAGTATAGATCGGGGTATGAACTATGGCTACACCTTC | TRBV19 | . | TRBJ1-2 | .
CASSPSRSGAHEQYF | TGTGCCAGCAGCCCGTCCCGAAGCGGGGCCCACGAGCAGTACTTC | TRBV11-3 | . | TRBJ2-7 | TRBD2
CASSVPGSSNEQFF | TGCGCCAGCAGTGTTCCCGGGAGTAGCAATGAGCAGTTCTTC | TRBV10-1 | . | TRBJ2-1 | .
CASSLRLAGTDTQYF | TGTGCCAGCAGCCTAAGACTAGCGGGCACAGATACGCAGTATTTT | TRBV14 | . | TRBJ2-3 | TRBD2
CAWSSWGQGAGGYTF | TGTGCCTGGAGTTCCTGGGGACAGGGGGCAGGTGGCTACACCTTC | TRBV30 | . | TRBJ1-2 | TRBD1
CASSPRTGRGLDEQFF | TGTGCCAGCAGCCCCCGAACAGGGAGAGGGTTGGATGAGCAGTTCTTC | TRBV27 | . | TRBJ2-1 | .
CAWSVIQGGEAFF | TGTGCCTGGAGTGTAATACAGGGGGGTGAAGCTTTCTTT | TRBV30 | . | TRBJ1-1 | TRBD1
CSVVFGGSPYEQYF | TGCAGCGTGGTCTTTGGCGGGTCGCCCTACGAGCAGTACTTC | TRBV29-1 | . | TRBJ2-7 | .
CASSPKGGANTGELFF | TGTGCCAGCTCACCTAAAGGGGGCGCGAACACCGGGGAGCTGTTTTTT | TRBV18 | . | TRBJ2-2 | TRBD1
CASSQAAPGKTQYF | TGCGCCAGCAGCCAAGCGGCCCCGGGTAAAACCCAGTACTTC | TRBV4-1 | once | TRBJ2-5 | .
CASSLEGTGANVLTF | TGTGCCAGCAGCTTGGAGGGGACTGGGGCCAACGTCCTGACTTTC | TRBV5-6 | . | TRBJ2-6 | .
CAISAGLAEYNEQFF | TGTGCCATCAGTGCTGGGCTAGCGGAATACAATGAGCAGTTCTTC | TRBV10-3 | once | TRBJ2-1 | TRBD2
CASSLRGGTEAFF | TGTGCCAGCAGCTTGAGGGGAGGGACTGAAGCTTTCTTT | TRBV5-6 | . | TRBJ1-1 | .
CASSGPEDYSIREPQETQYF | TGTGCCAGCAGTGGGCCGGAGGACTATAGTATTAGGGAGCCTCAAGAGACCCAGTACTTC | TRBV6-4 | . | TRBJ2-5 | .
CASSFSGDYEQYF | TGTGCCAGCAGCTTTTCGGGGGACTACGAGCAGTACTTC | TRBV7-2 | . | TRBJ2-7 | .
CASSEAHTLTGYEQYF | TGTGCCAGCAGTGAAGCACATACGTTGACAGGGTACGAGCAGTACTTC | TRBV6-1 | . | TRBJ2-7 | TRBD1
CASAVRGSGGDTIYF | TGTGCCAGCGCCGTGCGGGGCAGCGGGGGGGACACCATATATTTT | TRBV2 | . | TRBJ1-3 | .
CASSLQGYTEAFF | TGTGCCAGCAGCTTACAGGGTTACACTGAAGCTTTCTTT | TRBV7-3 | . | TRBJ1-1 | .
CAITASGGGDNEQFF | TGTGCCATCACGGCTAGCGGGGGTGGGGACAATGAGCAGTTCTTC | TRBV10-3 | once | TRBJ2-1 | TRBD2
CASSPSLGQGDISKNIQYF | TGCGCCAGCAGCCCATCCCTTGGACAGGGGGATATATCCAAAAACATTCAGTACTTC | TRBV5-1 | . | TRBJ2-4 | TRBD1
CASSIGAGKETQYF | TGTGCCAGTAGTATAGGGGCAGGAAAAGAGACCCAGTACTTC | TRBV19 | . | TRBJ2-5 | .
CASSQEETGLHQPQHF | TGCGCCAGCAGTCAAGAGGAAACAGGTTTGCATCAGCCCCAGCATTTT | TRBV23-1 | . | TRBJ1-5 | .
CASSPGTGTTSAGELFF | TGTGCCAGCAGCCCCGGGACAGGGACAACATCGGCCGGGGAGCTGTTTTTT | TRBV5-5 | . | TRBJ2-2 | TRBD1
CASSLGTSGVDEQYF | TGTGCCAGCAGCCTCGGGACTAGCGGGGTAGACGAGCAGTACTTC | TRBV5-7 | . | TRBJ2-7 | TRBD2